A single T cell receptor (beta chain) is shown here with its context. CD8+ and CD4+ T cells taken from blood had their TCR beta sequenced. The sample comes from a study of CD8 T cells in Susac syndrome. Germline values: CDR1 SEHNR, CDR2 FQNEAQ (reference sequence). This CDR3 contains 12 residues. The V and J ends lost 4 bases and 5 bases respectively, with 7 bases between them. About 0.45 to 1 ug RNA was reverse transcribed with random hexamers. An immunoSEQ multiplex PCR generated amplified TCR beta CDR3 products spanning 54 Vbeta and 13 Jbeta. TCRdb independently ran MiXCR on the immunoSEQ multiplex PCR reads; one entry per CDR3 protein. The sample records approximately 70,000 distinct CDR3 sequences, roughly 94% being singletons.

The source is a human donor in good health. The sequencing input was CD8+ T cells from PBMCs. The J gene is TRBJ2-3, the V gene TRBV7-9; D gene ambiguous. As DNA, the CDR3 is TGTGCCAGCAGCTCGGAAAGAGATACGCAGTATTTT. It yields the protein CASSSERDTQYF. The full variable domain, its missing parts supplied by reference TRBV7-9 and TRBJ2-3, is DTGVSQNPRHKITKRGQNVTFRCDPISEHNRLYWYRQTLGQGPEFLTYFQNEAQLEKSRLLSDRFSAERPKGSFSTLEIQRTEQGDSAMYLCASSSERDTQYFGPGTRLTVL.